This is a list of T cell receptor beta chains from one sample in a study of T cells in Graves' hyperthyroidism and ophthalmopathy. TCRdb fed the multiplex PCR reads into MiXCR, producing one record per CDR3 protein. Altogether approximately 600,000 distinct CDR3 sequences are present, under 20% being singletons, with the ten largest covering around 4%. Sequenced: blood. The receptors stem from a woman aged 25 to 39 with Graves' hyperthyroidism. Both conserved end residues are trimmed from each CDR3. D genes are given only for firm matches.

TRBJ2-3 TRBV11-2 NA ASSLRVSTDTQY
TRBJ1-2 TRBV9 NA ASSVGAGVYGYT
TRBJ2-7 TRBV6-1 TRBD1 ASSPGQGLYEQY
TRBJ2-5 TRBV3-1 TRBD2 ASSHFPGLAGVEETQY
TRBJ2-1 TRBV6-1 TRBD2 ASSSLAGVGNEQF
TRBJ2-1 TRBV4-3 NA ASSYRANEQF
TRBJ2-2 TRBV20-1 TRBD1 SASPGTVFGGELF
TRBJ2-7 TRBV19 TRBD2 ASSISGKAEQY
TRBJ2-1 TRBV28 NA ASSLPIWAGQRGEQF
TRBJ2-7 TRBV28 TRBD1 ASSLDRGVGYEQY
TRBJ1-5 TRBV19 NA ASTKRTENQPQH
TRBJ2-7 TRBV20-1 TRBD2 SAPLTSGMKPYEQY
TRBJ2-1 TRBV3-1 TRBD2 ASSLRLAIYNEQF
TRBJ2-1 TRBV7-9 NA ASSFGTTLSYNEQF
TRBJ1-4 TRBV7-2 TRBD1 ASSLTGVSEKLF
TRBJ2-6 TRBV11-2 NA ASSLVAGANVLT
TRBJ2-3 TRBV6-2/TRBV6-3 NA ATQSRDTQY
TRBJ2-1 TRBV30 TRBD2 AWNSGGDEQF
TRBJ2-2 TRBV12-5 TRBD1 ASGLVVTGQTGELF
TRBJ2-7 TRBV20-1 NA SARARAISYEQY
TRBJ1-4 TRBV28 NA ASSSQAEGVREKLF
TRBJ2-1 TRBV24-1 NA ATSDRPGRSYNEQF
TRBJ2-1 TRBV6-2/TRBV6-3 NA ASSSRMGYNEQF
TRBJ2-7 TRBV6-6 TRBD2 ASSYSPSGSDEQY
TRBJ2-5 TRBV28 NA ASSPSGRLLGGQY
TRBJ2-1 TRBV18 TRBD2 ASSPLGGPGGEQF
TRBJ2-7 TRBV20-1 TRBD2 SAISGLAPSYEQY
TRBJ1-2 TRBV3-1 NA ASSQDDTTYGYT
TRBJ2-2 TRBV29-1 NA SVERRGRRAGELF
TRBJ2-1 TRBV9 TRBD2 ASSPSGRSLDEQF
TRBJ2-7 TRBV7-2 TRBD1 ASSLDGQGWFEQY
TRBJ2-1 TRBV24-1 NA ATSESAGPTYEQF
TRBJ2-7 TRBV5-1 NA ASSLMSRSSYEQY
TRBJ2-5 TRBV12-3/TRBV12-4 TRBD2 ASSLRLAGGETQY
TRBJ1-4 TRBV7-9 TRBD1 ASSRADRGLANEKLF
TRBJ2-2 TRBV5-1 TRBD2 ASSETSGMAGELF
TRBJ1-1 TRBV7-3 NA ASSQRGGGGTEAF
TRBJ2-3 TRBV27 NA ASSLGYSPDTQY
TRBJ2-7 TRBV12-3/TRBV12-4 NA ASSSVPWEQY
TRBJ2-7 TRBV7-2 TRBD2 ASSLGTGGRYEQY
TRBJ2-1 TRBV7-9 TRBD2 ASSRGGTSHYNEQF
TRBJ1-3 TRBV12-5 NA ASAKGYSGNTIY
TRBJ2-7 TRBV7-2 TRBD1 ASSGWTGTYEQY
TRBJ2-7 TRBV7-9 TRBD2 ASSLPSSGTSLQSEQY
TRBJ2-1 TRBV10-1 TRBD1 ASRGVGQGWGEPYNEQF
TRBJ1-1 TRBV7-9 NA ASSSSLGNTEAF
TRBJ2-5 TRBV10-2 TRBD1 ASMGQGLSQY
TRBJ2-7 TRBV6-5 NA ASSYRTPGDEQY
TRBJ1-4 TRBV18 NA ASSPSARSNEKLF
TRBJ1-5 TRBV6-1 NA ASSEAGWVANQPQH
TRBJ2-7 TRBV6-5 NA ASSYSQGSPAHYEQY
TRBJ2-7 TRBV30 NA AWIQQGGQY
TRBJ2-1 TRBV6-5 NA ASSYEGDNFDEQF
TRBJ2-7 TRBV2 NA ASIGTPAYEQY